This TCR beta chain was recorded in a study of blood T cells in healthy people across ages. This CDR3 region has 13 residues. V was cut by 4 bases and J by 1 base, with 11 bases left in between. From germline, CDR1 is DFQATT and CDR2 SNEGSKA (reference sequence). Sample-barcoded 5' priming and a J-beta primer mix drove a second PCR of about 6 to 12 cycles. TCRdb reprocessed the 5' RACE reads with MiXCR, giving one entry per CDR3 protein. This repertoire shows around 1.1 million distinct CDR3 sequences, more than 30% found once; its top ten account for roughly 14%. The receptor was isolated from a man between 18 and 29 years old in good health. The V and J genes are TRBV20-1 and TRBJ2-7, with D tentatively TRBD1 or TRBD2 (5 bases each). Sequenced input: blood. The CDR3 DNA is TGCAGTGCTATACCCGGGGCATCCTACGAGCAGTACTTC. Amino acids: CSAIPGASYEQYF.